The present entry profiles one TCR beta chain with its context. Some clones are missing from TCRdb's copy, which holds only in-frame ones; the method was immunoSEQ multiplex PCR. The sample lists under 2,000,000 clones; about 95% were seen once. CD45RO-negative, CCR7-positively selected cells formed the naive CD8 fraction, excluding terminally differentiated effector memory CD45RA+ cells. This specimen belongs to a study of shared clonotypes between healthy human individuals. CDR1 and CDR2 (germline): MGHRA, YSYEKL. Trimming removed 1 base at V and 2 bases at J, with 12 bases between. The CDR3 is made up of 15 amino acids.

The sequenced material came from naive CD8+ T cells sorted from blood. The TCR sequence derives from a man aged 18 to 29 in good health. The chain recombines TRBV4-1 with TRBJ2-7, with D possibly being TRBD1 (6 bases). The CDR3 DNA is TGCGCCAGCAGCCAAGTTGGGGACAAGCCCTACGAGCAGTACTTC. Its translation: CASSQVGDKPYEQYF.